This record concerns one T cell receptor beta chain sequence. The CDR3 spans 22 residues. CDR1 and CDR2 (germline): MNHEY, SVGEGT. Trimming cost V 2 bases and J 6 bases; bases outside gene matches: 20. The data belong to a study of T-cell reconstitution after alpha-beta-depleted transplantation in children. TCRbeta library preparation incorporated unique molecular identifiers. One entry per CDR3 protein results from TCRdb running MiXCR on the PCR reads. Counted here are some 260,000 distinct CDR3 sequences, roughly a quarter occurring once; the ten biggest clones make up about 4.8%. This TCR derives from a female patient aged 2-10 years who had a stem cell transplant for congenital amegakaryocytic thrombocytopenia, so the T cells may come from the graft donor. The sample in question was PBMCs, mostly from graft donor cells, obtained 360 days after TCRalphabeta/CD19-depleted stem cell transplant. This chain links TRBV6-2 or TRBV6-3 with TRBJ2-1, with TRBD2 matching over 15 bases. CDR3 in amino acids: CASSYLTVGLAGGPNTRNEQFF. CDR3 in DNA: TGTGCCAGCAGTTACCTCACGGTCGGACTAGCGGGAGGGCCTAATACGCGCAATGAGCAGTTCTTC.